This entry lists 19 T cell receptor beta chains sequenced from one sample in a study of Graves' ophthalmopathy and Graves' hyperthyroidism. RNA transcripts served as template for amplifying TCR beta CDR3 sequences. HTBI primers were used in a first-round RT-PCR, which preceded a second-round multiplex PCR. TCRdb independently ran MiXCR on the multiplex PCR reads; one entry per CDR3 protein. The sample includes over a million distinct CDR3 sequences, less than 45% of them seen just once. The source material was peripheral blood or thyroid tissue (not recorded which). These receptors came from an adult man with Graves' hyperthyroidism.

This clonotype was found a few times. The V call is TRBV7-9, the J call TRBJ1-5; D uncertain. The CDR3 is made up of 17 amino acids. Germline V gene data show CDR1 as SEHNR and CDR2 as FQNEAQ (reference sequence). Between the trimmed V and J ends, which lost 1 base and 2 bases, there was a span of 15 bases. Here the CDR3 reads CASSLGSTGWGNQPQHF. DNA for the CDR3: TGTGCCAGCAGCTTAGGTTCTACTGGCTGGGGCAATCAGCCCCAGCATTTT.

The CDR3 protein is CASSESDRRQYEQYF. Here the CDR3 DNA reads TGCGCCAGCAGTGAATCGGACCGCCGGCAGTACGAGCAGTACTTC. The J gene is TRBJ2-7, the V gene TRBV10-2; D unresolved. This CDR3 has 15 residues. V was trimmed by 3 bases and J by 4 bases, leaving 16 bases between them. From germline, CDR1 is WSHSY and CDR2 SAAADI.

The table lists this clonotype with many counts. V and J are TRBV11-2 and TRBJ2-7; no firm D call. The CDR3 is 13 amino acids. The V gene lost 5 bases and the J gene lost 7 bases, with 15 bases spanning the gap. Germline-derived CDR1 and CDR2 are SGHAT and FQNNGV. In nucleotides, the CDR3 is TGTGCCAGCAGCCCCAACCCGGGCCGAGAGCAGTACTTC. Encoded protein: CASSPNPGREQYF. The complete variable domain, with remaining parts taken from reference TRBV11-2 and TRBJ2-7, reads EAGVAQSPRYKIIEKRQSVAFWCNPISGHATLYWYQQILGQGPKLLIQFQNNGVVDDSQLPKDRFSAERLKGVDSTLKIQPAKLEDSAVYLCASSPNPGREQYFGPGTRLTVT.

As to this clonotype: A single base separates this from a much larger clone, so it may be a read error. The final CDR3 position lacks the conserved phenylalanine or tryptophan, pointing to a likely read error. The chain couples TRBV4-3 to TRBJ2-7; 7 positions match TRBD2. The CDR3 contains 14 residues. The V gene's germline CDR1 is LGHNA and CDR2 YSLEER. The ends lost 1 base at V and 2 bases at J; junction bases unmatched: 2. CDR3 nucleotide sequence: TGCGCCAGCAGCCAAGCTAGCGGTACCTACGAGCAGTACCTC. This sequence encodes CASSQASGTYEQYL.

Details on this clonotype: Relative to the germline gene, one junction end is altered; a read error may explain this. The V call is TRBV29-1, the J call TRBJ2-7, with D perhaps being TRBD1 or TRBD2 (5 bases each). Per germline, CDR1 SQVTM and CDR2 ANQGSEA. This CDR3 region has 11 residues. In nucleotides, the CDR3 is TGCAGCGCCCGGGACCACGGGGAGCTGTACTTC. Translated: CSARDHGELYF.

This clonotype has ten or more counts. The chain recombines TRBV5-1 with TRBJ1-1; TRBD1 matches at 10 bases. Germline CDR1 reads SGHRS; CDR2 reads YFSETQ. This CDR3 is built from 14 residues. V was clipped by 4 bases and J by 5 bases; unmatched bases: 5. This CDR3 is CASSDRGLETEAFF. CDR3 sequence (DNA): TGCGCCAGCAGCGACAGGGGGCTGGAAACTGAAGCTTTCTTT.

There are a few counts of this clonotype. The chain carries TRBV6-5 and TRBJ2-7, with 10 bases that match TRBD1. CDR3 size: 15 residues. V shed 2 bases, J shed 3 bases, and the junction held 4 bases outside the gene matches. CDR1 and CDR2 (germline): MNHEY, SVGAGI. CDR3 in DNA: TGTGCCAGCAGTTACCGAGGGACAGGGGTCTACGAGCAGTACTTC. Translating gives CASSYRGTGVYEQYF.

This clonotype was observed at least ten times. This sequence joins TRBV24-1 and TRBJ2-5; 12 bases map to TRBD2. The V and J ends lost 4 bases and 3 bases, in that order; junction bases with no gene match: 11. CDR3 size: 18 residues. Germline lookup yields CDR1 KGHDR and CDR2 SFDVKD. In DNA, the CDR3 is TGTGCCACCAGTGACCACCTCGCTAGCGGGAGGGGCGAAGAGACCCAGTACTTC. Its protein product is CATSDHLASGRGEETQYF.

The chain carries TRBV5-1 and TRBJ1-6, with 8 bases matching TRBD1. Germline V gene sequence: CDR1 SGHRS, CDR2 YFSETQ. CDR3 length equals 17 residues. The V segment lost 2 bases and the J segment 10 bases; nucleotides outside the gene matches: 14. This chain's CDR3 is CASSLNQPTGADSPLHF. As DNA, the CDR3 is TGCGCCAGCAGCTTAAACCAACCGACAGGGGCGGACTCACCCCTCCACTTT.

This clonotype was counted between two and nine times. A clone one base away is much larger, so this may be a read error. The chain has TRBV9 and TRBJ1-1; D unresolved. Trimming shortened V by 0 bases and J by 6 bases, and 12 bases separated the two germline ends. Germline-derived CDR1 and CDR2 are SGDLS and YYNGEE. The CDR3 sequence is 14 residues long. The CDR3 DNA reads TGTGCCAGCAGCGTAGTGGAGGGCTTCCCTGAAGCTTTCTTT. Translated: CASSVVEGFPEAFF.

The chain carries TRBV10-3 and TRBJ2-7; 11 nucleotides line up with TRBD2. J was trimmed by 3 bases and V by 10 bases; bases with no gene match: 11. The CDR3 is 15 amino acids. From germline, CDR1 is ENHRY and CDR2 SYGVKD. The CDR3 DNA sequence: TGTGCCAGCAGGCGTACCGGGACTAGCGGCTACGAGCAGTACTTC. Encoded protein: CASRRTGTSGYEQYF.

The sample holds many counts of this clonotype. The chain has TRBV7-8 and TRBJ1-1; no firm D call. Trimming shortened V by 5 bases and J by 1 base, and 5 bases separated the two germline ends. There are 12 residues in the CDR3. Germline values: CDR1 SGHVS, CDR2 FQNEAQ. CDR3 amino acids: CASSQWNTEAFF. CDR3 sequence (DNA): TGTGCCAGCAGCCAATGGAACACTGAAGCTTTCTTT.

The chain recombines TRBV7-9 with TRBJ2-7, with 10 nucleotides matching TRBD1. Germline CDR1 and CDR2: SEHNR and FQNEAQ (reference sequence). J lost 3 bases, V lost 6 bases, and 8 bases had no gene match. The CDR3 extends over 15 amino acids. The CDR3 bases are TGTGCCAGCAGACTCGACAGGGGGCGTCTCTACGAGCAGTACTTC. It codes for CASRLDRGRLYEQYF.

This clonotype was observed at least ten times. The chain recombines TRBV20-1 with TRBJ1-5; D remains unclear. V lost 2 bases and J 10 bases, leaving 15 bases between the germline ends. This CDR3 has 13 amino acids. Germline CDR1 DFQATT, CDR2 SNEGSKA (reference sequence). The CDR3 is CSARIVVDGPQHF. The CDR3 bases are TGCAGTGCTAGAATTGTCGTTGATGGACCCCAGCATTTT.

Regarding this clonotype: A much larger clone sits a single nucleotide away, making a read error possible. The rearrangement joins TRBV7-2 to TRBJ1-4; possible D gene TRBD1, 6 bases. The CDR3 has 14 residues. Germline values: CDR1 SGHTA, CDR2 FQGNSA. CDR3 protein: CASSGMGASEKLLF. CDR3 nucleotide sequence: TGTGCCAGCAGCGGAATGGGGGCGTCTGAAAAACTGCTTTTT.

The V call is TRBV25-1, the J call TRBJ1-2; D is undetermined. The CDR3 loop spans 12 amino acids. Trimming shortened V by 3 bases and J by 8 bases, and 10 bases separated the two germline ends. The V gene's germline CDR1 is MGHDK and CDR2 SYGVNS. The chain's CDR3 is CASSDFLRGYTF. The CDR3 DNA reads as TGTGCCAGCAGTGACTTTCTGAGGGGCTACACCTTC.

Ten or more counts support this clonotype. This chain uses TRBV25-1 with TRBJ1-2; D is undetermined. Trimming took 5 bases from V and 6 from J, leaving 16 bases between them. There are 14 residues in the CDR3. Germline lookup yields CDR1 MGHDK and CDR2 SYGVNS. Written as DNA, the CDR3 is TGTGCCAGCAGTTTTTCGGGGTATAGTGATGGCTACACCTTC. Protein: CASSFSGYSDGYTF.

Concerning this clonotype itself: Its ends do not fully match the called genes, so a read error is possible. This chain uses TRBV6-1 with TRBJ1-2; weak D call: TRBD1 (5 bases). Germline V gives CDR1 MNHNS, CDR2 SASEGT. The CDR3 has 13 amino acids. CDR3 residues: CASVERQSRCYTF. In nucleotides, the CDR3 is TGCGCCAGCGTTGAACGACAGTCGAGGTGCTACACCTTC.

The chain has TRBV2 and TRBJ2-6; 10 bases agree with TRBD1. V dropped 1 base and J dropped 4; count of bases not matched to a gene: 7. The CDR3 totals 18 residues. The germline gives CDR1 SNHLY, CDR2 FYNNEI. The CDR3 region has the DNA TGTGCCAGCAGTGAAGGATTGGGACAGGGGAACGGGGCCAACGTCCTGACTTTC. It is translated as CASSEGLGQGNGANVLTF. Variable domain in full (rest from reference TRBV2 and TRBJ2-6): EPEVTQTPSHQVTQMGQEVILRCVPISNHLYFYWYRQILGQKVEFLVSFYNNEISEKSEIFDDQFSVERPDGSNFTLKIRSTKLEDSAMYFCASSEGLGQGNGANVLTFGAGSRLTVL.